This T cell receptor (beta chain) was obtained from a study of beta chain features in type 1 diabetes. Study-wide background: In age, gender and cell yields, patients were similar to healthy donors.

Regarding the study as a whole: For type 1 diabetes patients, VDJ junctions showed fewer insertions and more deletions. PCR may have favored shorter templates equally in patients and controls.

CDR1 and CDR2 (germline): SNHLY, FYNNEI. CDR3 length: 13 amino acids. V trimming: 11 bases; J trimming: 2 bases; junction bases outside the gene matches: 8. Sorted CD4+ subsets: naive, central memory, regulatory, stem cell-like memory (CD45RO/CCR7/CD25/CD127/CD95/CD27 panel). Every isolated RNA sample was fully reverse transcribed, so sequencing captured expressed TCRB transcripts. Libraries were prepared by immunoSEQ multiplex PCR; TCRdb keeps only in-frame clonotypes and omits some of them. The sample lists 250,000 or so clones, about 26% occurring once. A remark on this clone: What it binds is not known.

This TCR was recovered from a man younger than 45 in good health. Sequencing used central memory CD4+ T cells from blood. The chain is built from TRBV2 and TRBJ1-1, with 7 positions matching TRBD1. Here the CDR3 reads CAEGQLDNTEAFF. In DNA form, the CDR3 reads TGTGCCGAGGGACAGTTGGATAACACTGAAGCTTTCTTT.